The 12 T cell receptor beta chains below come from one sample, sequenced in a study of blood T cell repertoires in COVID-19. Only in-frame clones appear in the TCRdb table, and some are missing; sequencing was by immunoSEQ multiplex PCR. Of under 200,000 clones in the sample, roughly 89% are singletons; the top ten hold over 3.5%. Source material: peripheral blood. These receptor sequences come from a man in his late teens or twenties with active or convalescent COVID-19.

As DNA, the CDR3 is TGTGCCAGCAGCTTAGTGAAGCCTGCGATCGAGCAGTACTTC. Translation: CASSLVKPAIEQYF. The chain uses TRBV7-4 and TRBJ2-7; D is uncertain. Deletions cut 1 base from V and 6 bases from J, with 13 bases between. The CDR3 has 14 amino acids. Per germline, CDR1 SGHVT and CDR2 SQSDAQ.

This rearrangement joins TRBV9 to TRBJ1-1; D is possibly TRBD1 (6 bases). The germline CDR1 and CDR2 sequences are SGDLS and YYNGEE. This CDR3 has 15 amino acids. Trimming left V 6 bases short and J 4 bases short, with 19 bases between. CDR3 in DNA: TGTGCCAGCACCAGAAATACCTTAGGGGGCACTGAAGCTTTCTTT. This encodes CASTRNTLGGTEAFF.

This CDR3 is CASSLPLAESSYEQYF. CDR3 nucleotides: TGTGCCAGCAGCTTACCGCTAGCGGAGAGCTCCTACGAGCAGTACTTC. The gene calls are TRBV7-4 and TRBJ2-7; TRBD2 matches at 7 bases. This CDR3 comprises 16 residues. The ends lost 2 bases at V and 0 bases at J; junction bases unmatched: 7. Germline CDR1 reads SGHVT; CDR2 reads SQSDAQ.

This chain joins TRBV28 and TRBJ1-2; D is uncertain. V was pared by 4 bases and J by 7 bases, with 10 bases between. Looked up from germline, CDR1 is MDHEN and CDR2 is SYDVKM. The CDR3 runs 12 residues. As DNA, the CDR3 is TGTGCCAGCAGTTCTTGGGAGGGTGGCTACACCTTC. Translation: CASSSWEGGYTF.

The genes are TRBV5-5 and TRBJ1-5; D call uncertain. The V and J ends lost 3 bases and 5 bases respectively, with 15 bases between them. Germline V gene sequence: CDR1 SGHKS, CDR2 YYEKEE (reference sequence). The CDR3 is made up of 15 amino acids. In DNA form, the CDR3 reads TGTGCCAGCAGCTCCTCCGACACCTCCTATCAGCCCCAGCATTTT. Protein product: CASSSSDTSYQPQHF.

Only one count was recorded for this clone. The J gene is TRBJ1-2, the V gene TRBV2; TRBD1 is a possible D gene (6 bases). This CDR3 is built from 15 residues. Germline assignment: CDR1 SNHLY and CDR2 FYNNEI. V was shortened by 7 bases and J by 0 bases, with 15 bases between the two germline ends. Here the CDR3 reads CASTPRDTPNYGYTF. CDR3 coding DNA: TGTGCCAGCACCCCAAGGGACACTCCTAACTATGGCTACACCTTC.

This chain connects TRBV30 to TRBJ1-3, with 7 bases matching TRBD1. The CDR3 runs to 13 residues. Looked up from germline, CDR1 is GTSNPN and CDR2 is SVGIG (reference sequence). V trimming: 3 bases; J trimming: 4 bases; junction bases outside the gene matches: 3. CDR3 sequence reads: CAWRRQGGNTIYF. In nucleotides, the CDR3 is TGTGCCTGGAGGCGACAGGGAGGAAACACCATATATTTT.

J is TRBJ2-1 and V is TRBV6-4, with TRBD2 matching over 9 bases. The junction had 7 bases not matched to a gene; V was cut back by 2 bases and J by 5 bases. The CDR3 has 16 amino acids. From germline, CDR1 is MRHNA and CDR2 SNTAGT. The CDR3 DNA is TGTGCCAGCAGTGACAACCGACTAGCGGAGCACAATGAGCAGTTCTTC. The encoded protein is CASSDNRLAEHNEQFF.

This chain links TRBV6-1 with TRBJ1-4; D remains ambiguous. The CDR3 has 13 residues. Trimming stripped 2 bases from V and 5 bases from J, with 6 bases between. From germline, CDR1 is MNHNS and CDR2 SASEGT. The CDR3 region has the DNA TGTGCCAGCAGTGAATATTCCAATGAAAAACTGTTTTTT. Its protein product is CASSEYSNEKLFF.

The V gene is TRBV25-1, the J gene TRBJ1-4; possible D gene TRBD1, 6 bases. The CDR3 is 16 amino acids. The germline V and J ends were trimmed by 3 bases and 2 bases, with 13 bases remaining between them. The germline V gene has CDR1 MGHDK and CDR2 SYGVNS. The CDR3 coding sequence is TGTGCCAGCAGTGACCCCACGGGGGGCACTAATGAAAAACTGTTTTTT. This sequence encodes CASSDPTGGTNEKLFF.

The chain is built from TRBV10-3 and TRBJ1-2; no clear D. V gave up 10 bases and J gave up 2 bases, with 14 bases separating them. Germline V lookup: CDR1 ENHRY, CDR2 SYGVKD. This CDR3 is built from 13 residues. This CDR3 is CATTAEINYGYTF. CDR3 bases: TGTGCCACAACCGCCGAGATAAACTATGGCTACACCTTC.

This clone has only one observation. For the CDR3, the DNA is TGTGCCAGCAGACAGTGGACCTACAATGAGCAGTTCTTC. Amino acids: CASRQWTYNEQFF. The chain carries TRBV11-2 and TRBJ2-1, with D hard to call. V was clipped by 6 bases and J by 2 bases, with 8 bases between them. The V gene's germline CDR1 is SGHAT and CDR2 FQNNGV. CDR3 length: 13 amino acids.